The source of this T cell receptor beta chain is a study of T cell changes during pregnancy in multiple sclerosis. Measured with immunoSEQ multiplex PCR; TCRdb has only the in-frame clones, and not every one. The sample has about 87,000 clones, around 93% seen once. Per germline, CDR1 SNHLY and CDR2 FYNNEI. V was trimmed by 5 bases and J by 3 bases, leaving 11 bases between them. The CDR3 runs to 13 residues. This clone was detected only once. This rearrangement joins TRBV2 to TRBJ2-7; tentatively, D is TRBD2 (6 bases). Source: peripheral blood, taken in the third trimester of pregnancy. This TCR came from a female donor in good health, enrolled as a control in a pregnancy study. The CDR3 here is CASSLALGYEQYF. The CDR3 region has the DNA TGTGCCAGCAGTCTAGCGCTAGGCTACGAGCAGTACTTC.